The next 10 T cell receptor beta chains were all read from a single sample in a study of Tregs in tolerant kidney transplant recipients (dated by TCRdb to the late 2010s). According to the study, the label for this sample's time point signals: 6 months after combined kidney and bone marrow transplant. The transplants used related donors with nonmyeloablative bone marrow transplantation, and mixed chimerism in the human trials was transient. Library generation was performed with the immunoSEQ multiplex PCR assay. TCRdb provides this immuneACCESS table in a form limited to in-frame rearrangements. Some clones are lacking; in checked studies, under half of them reflect an unresolved V gene, and why the rest are absent is not known. The table for this sample records 23,000 or so clones. The ten most abundant clones make up more than 3.5% of the sample. The specimen was CD4+ T cells from blood (PBMCs), collected 6 months after the transplant. These receptors came from a human patient who received a combined kidney and bone marrow transplant. In patients who had a transplant, some T cells may come from the graft donor.

This clone is classed as medium-sized by frequency. The read finishes 3 residues shy of the CDR3 end, and the germline J gene is used to complete it. The chain is built from TRBV7-2 and TRBJ1-6; 7 bases match TRBD1. CDR1 is SGHTA and CDR2 is FQGNSA in the germline V gene. The V segment lost 8 bases and the J segment 10 bases; nucleotides outside the gene matches: 11. The CDR3 spans 14 residues. This CDR3 is CASQTGPRGSPLHF. Partial CDR3 DNA: TGTGCCAGCCAGACAGGGCCCAGAGGGTCACCC. The full variable domain, completed using reference TRBV7-2 and TRBJ1-6, is GAGVSQSPSNKVTEKGKDVELRCDPISGHTALYWYRQSLGQGLEFLIYFQGNSAPDKSGLPSDRFSAERTGGSVSTLTIQRTQQEDSAVYLCASQTGPRGSPLHFGNGTRLTVT.

About this clone itself: The read stops 3 residues short of the end of the CDR3; the missing end is completed from the germline J gene. The chain is built from TRBV5-1 and TRBJ2-3; D is undetermined. Germline V gene data show CDR1 as SGHRS and CDR2 as YFSETQ. CDR3 length equals 15 residues. The V end lost 0 bases, the J end lost 2 bases, and 10 bases lay between the germline ends. Incomplete CDR3 DNA: TGCGCCAGCAGCTTGGTGGTCAGGTACACAGATACG. Amino acids: CASSLVVRYTDT. In full, the CDR3 is CASSLVVRYTDTQYF.

The CDR3 loop is CASSRVSTEAFF. The sequenced CDR3 bases are TGCGCCAGCAGTCGGGTAAGCACTGAA. The V and J genes are TRBV5-1 and TRBJ1-1, with D unclear. With the read ending 3 residues before the CDR3 end, the germline J gene is used to fill in that end. V lost 5 bases, J lost 4 bases, and 9 bases lay in between. Germline CDR1 SGHRS, CDR2 YFSETQ. The CDR3 spans 12 residues.

On this clone: The read ends 3 residues early relative to the CDR3; the germline J gene fills the gap. This sequence joins TRBV19 and TRBJ2-1; 10 nucleotides agree with TRBD2. Germline loops: CDR1 LNHDA, CDR2 SQIVND (reference sequence). V shed 4 bases and J 6 bases; nucleotides not matched to a gene: 12. The CDR3 loop spans 17 amino acids. The CDR3 here is CASSSFRASGGTNEQFF. Incomplete CDR3 DNA: TGTGCCAGTAGTAGTTTTAGGGCTAGCGGGGGCACCAATGAG.

On this clone itself: The CDR3 end falls 3 residues outside the read, so it is completed with the germline J gene. The J gene is TRBJ2-7, the V gene TRBV4-1; D is uncertain. V lost 0 bases to trimming and J lost 3 bases, with 9 bases between them. This CDR3 has 14 residues. The germline CDR1 and CDR2 sequences are MGHRA and YSYEKL. The sequenced part of the CDR3 DNA is TGCGCCAGCAGCCAAGACAACAGAAACTACGAG. This codes for CASSQDNRNYE. The whole CDR3 region reads CASSQDNRNYEQYF.

With regard to this clone: The read is 3 residues too short to cover the CDR3 end, so that end is filled in from the germline J gene. The genes are TRBV5-4 and TRBJ2-5; perhaps TRBD2 as D (6 bases). Germline assignment: CDR1 SGHNT and CDR2 YYREEE (reference sequence). This CDR3 comprises 14 residues. Trimming took off 4 bases at V and 4 bases at J, with 14 bases between the two ends. CDR3 DNA, as far as it was read: TGTGCCAGCAGCACCGGGACTGGGGGAGAGACC. This codes for CASSTGTGGET. The complete CDR3 sequence is CASSTGTGGETQYF. Filled out from reference TRBV5-4 and TRBJ2-5, the complete variable domain reads ETGVTQSPTHLIKTRGQQVTLRCSSQSGHNTVSWYQQALGQGPQFIFQYYREEENGRGNFPPRFSGLQFPNYSSELNVNALELDDSALYLCASSTGTGGETQYFGPGTRLLVL.

To note about this clone: Coverage ceases 3 residues before the CDR3 finishes, and the germline J gene fills in the end. This sequence joins TRBV6-2 or TRBV6-3 and TRBJ1-1; D gene unclear. V lost 7 bases and J lost 1, with 10 bases in between. The CDR3 runs to 13 residues. Germline values: CDR1 MNHEY, CDR2 SVGEGT. The CDR3 DNA, read in part, is TGTGCCAGCACCATAAAGGGGAACACTGAA. Translating gives CASTIKGNTE. From start to end, the CDR3 is CASTIKGNTEAFF.

For this clone: Sequencing ends 3 residues short of the CDR3 end; the germline J gene provides the rest. The rearrangement links TRBV29-1 to TRBJ2-5, with TRBD1 matching over 12 bases. With V trimmed by 7 bases and J by 5 bases, 8 bases remained unmatched. This CDR3 is built from 14 residues. Germline V gives CDR1 SQVTM, CDR2 ANQGSEA. The sequenced part of the CDR3 DNA is TGCAGCGGCACTGGGACAGGGGGCGGGGAGACC. The encoded protein is CSGTGTGGGET. The whole CDR3 sequence is CSGTGTGGGETQYF.

On this clone: The read stops 3 residues short of the end of the CDR3; the missing end is completed from the germline J gene. The gene calls are TRBV20-1 and TRBJ2-7; 7 bases map to TRBD2. This CDR3 contains 14 residues. Germline-derived CDR1 and CDR2 are DFQATT and SNEGSKA (reference sequence). With V trimmed by 1 base and J by 0 bases, 3 bases remained unmatched. The DNA read from the CDR3 is TGCAGTGCTAGAGTAGCGGGCCTCTCCTACGAG. It specifies CSARVAGLSYE. The CDR3 reads in full as CSARVAGLSYEQYF.

On this clone itself: The read falls 3 residues short of the CDR3 end, and the missing part is taken from the germline J gene. The rearrangement links TRBV5-3 to TRBJ2-1; 7 nucleotides match TRBD1. TRBV5-3 is treated as an ORF (open reading frame) with a function not yet certain. This CDR3 contains 17 residues. Trimming removed 0 bases from V and 4 bases from J; junction bases left unmatched: 10. The covered CDR3 bases are TGTGCCAGAAGCTTGGCCTGGTATCACAGGGGATACAATGAG. Amino acids: CARSLAWYHRGYNE. The entire CDR3 protein is CARSLAWYHRGYNEQFF.